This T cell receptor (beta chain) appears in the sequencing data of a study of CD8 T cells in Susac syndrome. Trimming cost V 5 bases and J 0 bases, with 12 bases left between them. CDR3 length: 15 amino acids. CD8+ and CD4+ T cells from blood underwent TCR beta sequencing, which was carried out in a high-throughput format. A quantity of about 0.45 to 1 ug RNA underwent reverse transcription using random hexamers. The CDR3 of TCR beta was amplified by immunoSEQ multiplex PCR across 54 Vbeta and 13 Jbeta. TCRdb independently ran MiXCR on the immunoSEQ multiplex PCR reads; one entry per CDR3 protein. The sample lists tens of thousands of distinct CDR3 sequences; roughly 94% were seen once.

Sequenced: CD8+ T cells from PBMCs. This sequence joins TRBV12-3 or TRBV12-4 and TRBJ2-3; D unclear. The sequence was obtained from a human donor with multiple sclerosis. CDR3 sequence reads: CASSVDGASTDTQYF. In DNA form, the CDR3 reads TGTGCCAGCAGTGTCGACGGTGCTAGCACAGATACGCAGTATTTT.